Detailed here is one T cell receptor beta chain. This sample is part of a study of blood T cell repertoires in COVID-19. Study at large: From the United States, Italy and Spain came samples of acute and convalescent COVID-19. Sources were T cells, B-cell-depleted T cells, or PBMCs; the material itself was cDNA or gDNA.

Original methodology: Counts of nucleated cells, estimated from reference gene primer amplification, were obtained. Here immunoSEQ multiplex PCR was the method, and the copy in TCRdb shows in-frame clones only, minus some. Clone size and the V and J calls come from that table; the DNA yielded D and trimming. The data contain roughly 140,000 clones, 88% of them singletons. Germline V CDR1 and CDR2: SGHDN, FVKESK. The V gene lost 1 base and the J gene lost 4 bases, with 11 bases spanning the gap. This CDR3 comprises 15 residues. The receptor comes from a man between 65 and 80 years old with acute or convalescent COVID-19. This chain joins TRBV14 and TRBJ2-1; the D gene is possibly TRBD2 (6 bases). Sequenced input: peripheral blood. The CDR3 nucleotides are TGTGCCAGCAGCCAAGCGGGAGTGGCTTACAATGAGCAGTTCTTC. Its translation is CASSQAGVAYNEQFF.